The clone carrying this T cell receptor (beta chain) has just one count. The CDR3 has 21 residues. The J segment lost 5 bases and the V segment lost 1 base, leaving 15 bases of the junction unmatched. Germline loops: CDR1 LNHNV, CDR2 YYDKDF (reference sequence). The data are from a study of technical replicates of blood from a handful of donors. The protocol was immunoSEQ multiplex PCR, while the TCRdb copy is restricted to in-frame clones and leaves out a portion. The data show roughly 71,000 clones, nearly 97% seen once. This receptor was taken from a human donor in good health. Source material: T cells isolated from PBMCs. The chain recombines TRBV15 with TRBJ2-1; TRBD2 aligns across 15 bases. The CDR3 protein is CATSRVKVPGLAGGADNEQFF. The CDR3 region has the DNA TGTGCCACCAGCAGAGTAAAGGTCCCGGGACTAGCGGGAGGAGCGGACAATGAGCAGTTCTTC.